This T cell receptor (beta chain) was identified in a study of T cell changes during pregnancy in multiple sclerosis. In germline, CDR1 is SGHRS, CDR2 YFSETQ. The length of the CDR3 is 15 residues. V was pared by 2 bases and J by 7 bases, with 7 bases of the junction left unmatched. Here immunoSEQ multiplex PCR was the method, and the copy in TCRdb shows in-frame clones only, minus some. The data show under 50,000 clones, 90% seen once. The source of this sequence is a female donor in good health, enrolled as a control in a pregnancy study. Sequences were derived from CD4+ T cells from peripheral blood mononuclear cells, sampled in the first trimester of pregnancy. The chain joins TRBV5-1 to TRBJ1-2; 11 nucleotides line up with TRBD1. This CDR3 reads CASSLGDRGDFGYTF. In DNA form, the CDR3 reads TGCGCCAGCAGCTTAGGGGACAGGGGGGATTTTGGCTACACCTTC.